This T cell receptor (beta chain) emerged from a study of T-cell memory formation after mild COVID-19 (dated by TCRdb to the early 2020s). Describing the broader study: Most TCR sequence clusters were specific to one of the two donors. In a couple of donors, T-cell clones that expanded and contracted after mild COVID-19 were tracked by sequencing TCRalpha and TCRbeta repertoires over time. The cohort was made up of two young adult volunteers, one female and one male, who were previously healthy. Study-wide findings and limitations: From day 15 to 85, contracting clones showed balanced CD4/CD8 phenotypes, whereas a second wave of clones that expanded from day 15 to 37 leaned towards CD4+. Some responding clones were detected in pre-infection memory, suggesting pre-existing cross-reactive memory T cells joined the SARS-CoV-2 response. Only a couple of mild cases were covered by the study, and larger cohorts that include severe cases with pre-infection samples were considered necessary. SARS-CoV-2 specificity of the second-wave clones peaking on day 37 was not confirmed. Contracting CD4+ clones were found mainly in CM and EM memory subsets, while CD8+ clones were enriched in EMRA.

Relative to germline, V is 5 bases shorter and J is 4 bases shorter, with 13 bases between their ends. The CDR3 has 14 amino acids, counting the end cysteine and phenylalanine. Only the CDR3 DNA is retained, 42 bases long and in frame from the first base. In the germline V gene, CDR1 corresponds to SGHTA and CDR2 to FQGNSA. The listed sequencing device is Illumina NovaSeq 6000. cDNA libraries for TCRalpha and TCRbeta were prepared by 5'RACE using constant-segment primers, with sample barcodes and unique molecular identifiers added. RNA was extracted from every sample with Trizol reagent. The libraries were amplified in two PCR steps, and the second step added a second sample barcode and Illumina TruSeq adapters. Sequencing of libraries was performed on an Illumina NovaSeq with 2 x 150 bp paired-end reads. In the authors' own workflow: The reads were demultiplexed and collapsed into UMI-guided consensus sequences using migec v1.2.7. Using mixcr v2.1.11, the UMI consensuses were aligned to TRA and TRB V and J templates and assembled into clonotypes. Expanded or contracted clonotypes were those called significant by both edgeR and NoisET, with noise models trained on biological replicates. For edgeR calls, a false discovery rate-adjusted p below 0.01 and a log2 fold-change threshold of 1 were applied. As an exploratory analysis of dynamics, PCA with hierarchical clustering was applied to max-normalized trajectories of the 1000 most abundant clonotypes. Separately sequenced CD4+ and CD8+ repertoires were used to assign the CD4 or CD8 phenotype of responding clones. Clones were called with MiXCR by TCRdb after fastp trimmed the public reads at Q25, and only in-frame beta chains were retained. Merged by CDR3 protein, the rows form single entries marked with the most common genes and DNA. TCRdb's processing, not the authors', yielded these V and J calls. Counted in this sample were about 200,000 distinct CDR3 sequences; roughly 17% of them appeared once. The ten largest clones add up to approximately 2.1% of the sample.

As for this clonotype: There is no known antigen for this receptor. Base qualities are not recorded, but no much larger clone differs from it by a single base.

Ficoll-Paque density gradient centrifugation was the method used to isolate PBMCs. Sample: PBMCs or a T cell subset sorted from them (not recorded which). This receptor was identified in an adult woman who had mild COVID-19 (a few samples of this study predate the infection). The sample titles of this study are shuffled in the database, so cell type and time point are left out; the donor was told from shared clones. The chain uses TRBV7-2 and TRBJ2-3; the D gene lacks a confident call. The DNA sequence is given as TGTGCCAGCAGCCAAGACGTAGTGGCAGATACGCAGTATTTT. Its protein reads: CASSQDVVADTQYF.